This T cell receptor (beta chain) was captured in a study of blood T cells in healthy people across ages. For the study at large: Template switching recovered approximately one barcoded beta molecule for every two T cells. Findings of the study overall: The CMV status of each donor remained undetermined, and this could have confounded shifts in expanded clonotypes. Estimates of diversity drawn from one million T cells were considered underestimates.

Per germline, CDR1 MNHNS and CDR2 SASEGT. V lost 8 bases to trimming and J lost 4 bases, with 16 bases between them. This CDR3 region has 14 residues. A second roughly 6 to 11 cycle PCR used barcoded and J-beta primers. Each of the cDNA molecules was tagged by a template-switch adaptor with 12 random nucleotides. TCRdb redid the calling of the 5' RACE reads with MiXCR, one entry per CDR3 protein. Among almost 1 million distinct CDR3 sequences, just over 50% were seen once, and the ten largest hold 20% to 25%. As concerns this clonotype: Its antigen is not known.

What was sequenced was blood. The chain couples TRBV6-1 to TRBJ2-3, with a possible D match to TRBD2 (6 bases). This sequence was found in a woman in her sixties or seventies in good health. The CDR3 nucleotides read TGTGCCAGCGGCCGGGGGTCCGTGGCAGATACGCAGTATTTT. This codes for CASGRGSVADTQYF.